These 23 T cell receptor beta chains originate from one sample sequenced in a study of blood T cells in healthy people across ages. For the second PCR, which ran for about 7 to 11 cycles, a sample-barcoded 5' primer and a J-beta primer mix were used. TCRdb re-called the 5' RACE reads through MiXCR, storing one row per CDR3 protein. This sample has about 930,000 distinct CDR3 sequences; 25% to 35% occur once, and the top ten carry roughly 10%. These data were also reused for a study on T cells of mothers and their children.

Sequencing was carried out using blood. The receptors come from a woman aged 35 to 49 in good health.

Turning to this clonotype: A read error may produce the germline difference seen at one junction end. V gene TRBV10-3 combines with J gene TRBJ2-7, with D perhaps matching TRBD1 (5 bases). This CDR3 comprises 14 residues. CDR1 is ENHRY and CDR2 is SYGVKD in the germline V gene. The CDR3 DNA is TGTGCTATCAGGTGGGGCACGGGCTCCTACGAGCAGTACTTC. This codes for CAIRWGTGSYEQYF.

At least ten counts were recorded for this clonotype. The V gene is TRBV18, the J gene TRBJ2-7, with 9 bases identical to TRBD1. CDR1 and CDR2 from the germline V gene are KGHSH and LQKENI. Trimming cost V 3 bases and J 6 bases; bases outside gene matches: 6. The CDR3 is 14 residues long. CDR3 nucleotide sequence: TGTGCCAGCTCACCCCGGGACAGGGTTGGCGAGCAGTACTTC. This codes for CASSPRDRVGEQYF.

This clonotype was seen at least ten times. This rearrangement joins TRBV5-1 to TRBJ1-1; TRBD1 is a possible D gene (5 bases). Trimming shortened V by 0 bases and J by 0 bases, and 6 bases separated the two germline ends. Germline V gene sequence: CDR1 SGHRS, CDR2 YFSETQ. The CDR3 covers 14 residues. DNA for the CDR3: TGCGCCAGCAGCTTGGAACAGGTGAACACTGAAGCTTTCTTT. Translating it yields CASSLEQVNTEAFF.

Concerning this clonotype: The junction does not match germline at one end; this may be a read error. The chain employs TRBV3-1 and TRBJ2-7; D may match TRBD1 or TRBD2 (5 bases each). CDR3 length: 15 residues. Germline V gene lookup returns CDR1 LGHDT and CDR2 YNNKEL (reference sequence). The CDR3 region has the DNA TGTGTCAGCAGCCGAACCGGGACGTCATCCTACGAGCAGTACTTC. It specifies CVSSRTGTSSYEQYF.

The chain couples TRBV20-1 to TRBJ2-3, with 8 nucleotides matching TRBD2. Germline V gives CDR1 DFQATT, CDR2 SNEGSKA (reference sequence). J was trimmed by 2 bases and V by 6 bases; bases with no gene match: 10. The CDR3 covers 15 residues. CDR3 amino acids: CSAIGGLEITDTQYF. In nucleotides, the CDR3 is TGCAGTGCGATAGGGGGACTAGAAATCACAGATACGCAGTATTTT.

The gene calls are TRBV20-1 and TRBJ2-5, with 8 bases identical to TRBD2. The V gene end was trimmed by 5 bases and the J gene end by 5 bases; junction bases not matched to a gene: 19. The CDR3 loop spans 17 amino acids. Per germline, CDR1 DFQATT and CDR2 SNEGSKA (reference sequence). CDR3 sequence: CSAYPRSGGSGRETQYF. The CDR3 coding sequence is TGCAGTGCTTACCCGAGGAGCGGGGGCTCTGGTAGGGAGACCCAGTACTTC.

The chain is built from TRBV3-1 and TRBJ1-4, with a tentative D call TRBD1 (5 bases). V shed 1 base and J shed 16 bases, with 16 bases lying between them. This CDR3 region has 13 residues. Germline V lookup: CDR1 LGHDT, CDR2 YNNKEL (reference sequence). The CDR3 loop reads CASSQVPGSGRFF. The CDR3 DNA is TGTGCCAGCAGCCAAGTGCCGGGATCGGGACGGTTTTTT. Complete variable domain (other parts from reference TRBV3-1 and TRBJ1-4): DTAVSQTPKYLVTQMGNDKSIKCEQNLGHDTMYWYKQDSKKFLKIMFSYNNKELIINETVPNRFSPKSPDKAHLNLHINSLELGDSAVYFCASSQVPGSGRFFGSGTQLSVL.

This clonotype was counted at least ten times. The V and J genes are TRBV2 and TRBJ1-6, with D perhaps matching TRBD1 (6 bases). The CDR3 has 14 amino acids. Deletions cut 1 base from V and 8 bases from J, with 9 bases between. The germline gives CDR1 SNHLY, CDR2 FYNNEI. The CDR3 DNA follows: TGTGCCAGCAGTGAAGTTTACAGGGATTCACCCCTCCACTTT. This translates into CASSEVYRDSPLHF.

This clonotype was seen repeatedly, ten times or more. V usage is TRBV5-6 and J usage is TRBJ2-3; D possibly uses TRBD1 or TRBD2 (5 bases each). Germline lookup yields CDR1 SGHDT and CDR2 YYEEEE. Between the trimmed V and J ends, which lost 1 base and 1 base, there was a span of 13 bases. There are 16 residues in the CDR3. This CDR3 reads CASSLRGTSGTDTQYF. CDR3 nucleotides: TGTGCCAGCAGCTTGAGAGGGACCTCTGGCACAGATACGCAGTATTTT.

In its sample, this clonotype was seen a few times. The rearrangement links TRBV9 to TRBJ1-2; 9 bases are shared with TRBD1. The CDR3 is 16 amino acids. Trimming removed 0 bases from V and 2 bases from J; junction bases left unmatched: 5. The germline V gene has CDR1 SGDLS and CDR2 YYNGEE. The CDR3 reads CASSVEGQGTNYGYTF. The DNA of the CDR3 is TGTGCCAGCAGCGTAGAAGGACAGGGGACGAACTATGGCTACACCTTC.

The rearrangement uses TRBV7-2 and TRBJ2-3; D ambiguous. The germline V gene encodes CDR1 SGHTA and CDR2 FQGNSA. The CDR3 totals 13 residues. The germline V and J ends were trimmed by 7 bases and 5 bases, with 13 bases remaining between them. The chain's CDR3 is CASTTLSGDTQYF. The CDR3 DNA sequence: TGTGCCAGCACCACCCTTTCTGGAGATACGCAGTATTTT.

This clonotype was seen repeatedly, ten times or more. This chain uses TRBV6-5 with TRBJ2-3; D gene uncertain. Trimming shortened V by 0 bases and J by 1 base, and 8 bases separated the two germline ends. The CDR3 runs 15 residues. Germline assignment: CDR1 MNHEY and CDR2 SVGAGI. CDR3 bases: TGTGCCAGCAGTTACTCGAGAAGGGGCACAGATACGCAGTATTTT. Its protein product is CASSYSRRGTDTQYF.

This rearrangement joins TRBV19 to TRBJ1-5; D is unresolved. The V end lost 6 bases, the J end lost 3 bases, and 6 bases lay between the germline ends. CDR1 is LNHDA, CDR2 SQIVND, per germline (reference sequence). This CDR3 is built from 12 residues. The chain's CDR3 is CASRIVNQPQHF. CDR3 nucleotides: TGTGCCAGTAGGATTGTCAATCAGCCCCAGCATTTT.

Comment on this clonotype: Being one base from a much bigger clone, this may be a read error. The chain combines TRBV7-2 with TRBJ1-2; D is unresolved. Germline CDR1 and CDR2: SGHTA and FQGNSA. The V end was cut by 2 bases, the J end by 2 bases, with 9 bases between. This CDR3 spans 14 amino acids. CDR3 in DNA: TGTGCCAGCAGCTTAATAGACACAAACTATGGCTACACCTTC. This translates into CASSLIDTNYGYTF.

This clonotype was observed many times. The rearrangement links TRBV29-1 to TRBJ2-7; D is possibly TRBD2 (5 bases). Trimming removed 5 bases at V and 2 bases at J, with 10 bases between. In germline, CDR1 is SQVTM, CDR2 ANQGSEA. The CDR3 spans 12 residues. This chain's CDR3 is CSVTGLTYEQYF. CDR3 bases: TGCAGCGTTACGGGGTTAACCTACGAGCAGTACTTC.

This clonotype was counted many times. In DNA form, the CDR3 reads TGCAGTGCAGCCGGGACATCTAACAATGAGCAGTTCTTC. It codes for CSAAGTSNNEQFF. The chain combines TRBV20-1 with TRBJ2-1; a possible D gene is TRBD1 (6 bases). V lost 6 bases, J lost 5 bases, and 14 bases lay in between. Germline V gene lookup returns CDR1 DFQATT and CDR2 SNEGSKA (reference sequence). The CDR3 loop spans 13 amino acids.

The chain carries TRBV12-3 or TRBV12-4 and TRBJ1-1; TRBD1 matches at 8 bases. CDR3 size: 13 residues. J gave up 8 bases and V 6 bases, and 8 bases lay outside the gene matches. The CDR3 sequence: CASRPGGSPEAFF. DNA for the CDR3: TGTGCCAGCAGACCAGGGGGCTCACCAGAAGCTTTCTTT.

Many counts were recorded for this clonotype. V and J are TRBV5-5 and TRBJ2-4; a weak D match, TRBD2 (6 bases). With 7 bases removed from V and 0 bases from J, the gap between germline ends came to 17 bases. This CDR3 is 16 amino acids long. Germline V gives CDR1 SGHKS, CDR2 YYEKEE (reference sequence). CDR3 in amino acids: CASSPERVLAKNIQYF. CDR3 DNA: TGTGCCAGCTCACCGGAGCGGGTACTAGCCAAAAACATTCAGTACTTC.

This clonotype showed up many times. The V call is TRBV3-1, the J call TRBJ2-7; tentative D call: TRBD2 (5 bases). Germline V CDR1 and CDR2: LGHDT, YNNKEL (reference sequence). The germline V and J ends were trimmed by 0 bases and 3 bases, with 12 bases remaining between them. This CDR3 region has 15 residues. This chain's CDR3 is CASSQDATNFYEQYF. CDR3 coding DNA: TGTGCCAGCAGCCAAGATGCGACTAATTTCTACGAGCAGTACTTC.

CDR3 residues: CASTLGEGVGTEAFF. CDR3 sequence (DNA): TGTGCCAGCACCCTGGGTGAGGGGGTGGGCACTGAAGCTTTCTTT. The V and J genes are TRBV9 and TRBJ1-1, with D maybe TRBD1 (6 bases). Germline V gene data show CDR1 as SGDLS and CDR2 as YYNGEE. The CDR3 sequence is 15 residues long. V was cut by 6 bases and J by 4 bases, with 19 bases left in between.

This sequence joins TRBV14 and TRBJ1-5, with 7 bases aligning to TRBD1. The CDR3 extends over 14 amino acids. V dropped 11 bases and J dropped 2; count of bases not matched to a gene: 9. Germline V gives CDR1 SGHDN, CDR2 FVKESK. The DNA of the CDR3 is TGTGCCGGGGCGACAGGGAAACGCAATCAGCCCCAGCATTTT. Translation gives CAGATGKRNQPQHF.

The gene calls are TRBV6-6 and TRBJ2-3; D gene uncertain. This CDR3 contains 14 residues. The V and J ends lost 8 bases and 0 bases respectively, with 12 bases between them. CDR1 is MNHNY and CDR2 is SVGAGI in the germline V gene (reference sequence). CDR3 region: CASLAAYSTDTQYF. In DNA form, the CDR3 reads TGTGCCAGCCTGGCGGCATATAGCACAGATACGCAGTATTTT.

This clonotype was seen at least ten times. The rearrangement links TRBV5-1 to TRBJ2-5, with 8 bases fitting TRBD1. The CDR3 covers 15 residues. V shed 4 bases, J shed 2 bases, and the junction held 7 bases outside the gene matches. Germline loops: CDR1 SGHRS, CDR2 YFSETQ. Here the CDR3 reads CASSRQGPEQETQYF. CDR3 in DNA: TGCGCCAGCAGCCGACAGGGGCCTGAACAAGAGACCCAGTACTTC.